One and the same sample provided the 18 T cell receptor beta chains below, sequenced in a study of blood T cell repertoires in COVID-19. The method was immunoSEQ multiplex PCR; TCRdb's version includes in-frame clones alone and lacks a portion of them. The sample records about 210,000 clones, 83% being singletons. Sequencing was carried out using peripheral blood. These receptors were collected from a woman in her fifties or sixties with acute or convalescent COVID-19.

The chain uses TRBV28 and TRBJ1-5; 7 bases are shared with TRBD1. Germline V gene lookup returns CDR1 MDHEN and CDR2 SYDVKM. The CDR3 contains 16 residues. The trim removed 3 bases at V and 1 base at J, leaving 6 bases unmatched. CDR3 protein: CASSFLQGLSNQPQHF. DNA of the CDR3: TGTGCCAGCAGTTTCTTACAGGGGCTGAGCAATCAGCCCCAGCATTTT.

The rearrangement joins TRBV15 to TRBJ2-1; perhaps TRBD2 as D (5 bases). Trimming cost V 2 bases and J 5 bases, with 13 bases left between them. The germline V gene encodes CDR1 LNHNV and CDR2 YYDKDF (reference sequence). The CDR3 has 15 amino acids. The CDR3 spells CATSRYEGDNNEQFF. CDR3 coding DNA: TGTGCCACCAGCAGATATGAGGGAGACAACAATGAGCAGTTCTTC.

The V and J genes are TRBV5-1 and TRBJ2-1; the match to TRBD1 covers 7 bases. The CDR3 is 13 residues long. Unmatched junction bases numbered 13, after V lost 4 bases and J lost 15 bases. Germline values: CDR1 SGHRS, CDR2 YFSETQ. The chain's CDR3 is CASSPSGQTLRFF. The CDR3 DNA reads TGCGCCAGCAGCCCGTCGGGACAGACCCTCAGGTTCTTC. Complete variable domain (other parts from reference TRBV5-1 and TRBJ2-1): KAGVTQTPRYLIKTRGQQVTLSCSPISGHRSVSWYQQTPGQGLQFLFEYFSETQRNKGNFPGRFSGRQFSNSRSEMNVSTLELGDSALYLCASSPSGQTLRFFGPGTRLTVL.

The chain joins TRBV3-1 (or the pseudogene TRBV3-2) to TRBJ2-7, with 14 bases that match TRBD2. Germline assignment: CDR1 LGHDT and CDR2 YNNKEL (reference sequence). The CDR3 is 15 amino acids. Germline trimming cut 3 bases from V and 6 bases from J; bases unmatched to any gene: 4. CDR3 DNA: TGTGCCAGCAGCCAGGGACTAGCGGGAGACGGCGAGCAGTACTTC. As protein: CASSQGLAGDGEQYF.

The chain is built from TRBV28 and TRBJ1-4; the D is unclear. CDR3 length equals 13 residues. Germline values: CDR1 MDHEN, CDR2 SYDVKM. The V and J ends lost 6 bases and 5 bases respectively, with 10 bases between them. CDR3 in DNA: TGTGCCAGCAGCTTTGCAGGAAATGAAAAACTGTTTTTT. This codes for CASSFAGNEKLFF.

V usage is TRBV2 and J usage is TRBJ1-2; D unclear. The germline V gene has CDR1 SNHLY and CDR2 FYNNEI. The CDR3 covers 12 residues. V dropped 2 bases and J dropped 8 bases, with 9 bases sitting between them. CDR3: CASSETGRGYTF. In DNA form, the CDR3 reads TGTGCCAGCAGTGAAACCGGTCGGGGCTACACCTTC. Full variable domain (outside the CDR3, taken from reference TRBV2 and TRBJ1-2): EPEVTQTPSHQVTQMGQEVILRCVPISNHLYFYWYRQILGQKVEFLVSFYNNEISEKSEIFDDQFSVERPDGSNFTLKIRSTKLEDSAMYFCASSETGRGYTFGSGTRLTVV.

This clone is a singleton in its sample. This chain uses TRBV24-1 with TRBJ1-2, with D maybe TRBD1 (5 bases). The CDR3 runs 13 residues. Germline CDR1 KGHDR, CDR2 SFDVKD. V lost 6 bases and J lost 3, with 10 bases in between. Here the CDR3 DNA reads TGTGCCACCAGTAAGGGCAGGGACTATGGCTACACCTTC. Amino acids: CATSKGRDYGYTF.

The genes are TRBV19 and TRBJ2-3; weak D call: TRBD1 (6 bases). V lost 4 bases to trimming and J lost 6 bases, with 20 bases between them. The length of the CDR3 is 16 residues. Germline V gives CDR1 LNHDA, CDR2 SQIVND (reference sequence). As DNA, the CDR3 is TGTGCCAGTAGTACGTCGACAGGTTTCCTCGGGGATACGCAGTATTTT. Translation gives CASSTSTGFLGDTQYF.

In this sample, this clone turned up a few times. V usage is TRBV6-1 and J usage is TRBJ1-6; possibly TRBD1 for D (5 bases). V lost 0 bases to trimming and J lost 7 bases, with 13 bases between them. This CDR3 comprises 16 residues. Germline values: CDR1 MNHNS, CDR2 SASEGT. The CDR3 region has the DNA TGTGCCAGCAGTGAAGCGGGAGGGGTCCTAAATTCACCCCTCCACTTT. Translating it yields CASSEAGGVLNSPLHF.

The chain links TRBV4-2 to TRBJ1-1, with D uncertain. Germline-derived CDR1 and CDR2 are LGHNA and YNFKEQ. CDR3 size: 13 residues. V was trimmed by 1 base and J by 11 bases, leaving 14 bases between them. DNA for the CDR3: TGTGCCAGCAGCCAAGGAGGGATTTTTGGGGCTTTCTTT. It yields the protein CASSQGGIFGAFF.

The rearrangement links TRBV5-1 to TRBJ1-2; no clear D. This CDR3 is 12 amino acids long. V gave up 0 bases and J gave up 11 bases, with 11 bases separating them. Germline CDR1 is SGHRS and CDR2 is YFSETQ. The CDR3 nucleotides are TGCGCCAGCAGCTTGGGGTCCGGGGTATACACCTTC. This codes for CASSLGSGVYTF.

The gene calls are TRBV6-5 and TRBJ2-1, with D perhaps TRBD1 (5 bases). The V end was cut by 6 bases, the J end by 6 bases, with 12 bases between. Germline V gives CDR1 MNHEY, CDR2 SVGAGI. The CDR3 consists of 13 residues. The CDR3 DNA reads TGTGCCAGCAGGGACACGCGCCCCAATGAGCAGTTCTTC. Translating gives CASRDTRPNEQFF.

The rearrangement links TRBV9 to TRBJ2-3; maybe TRBD2 (7 bases). Trimming removed 4 bases at V and 1 base at J, with 16 bases between. CDR3 length equals 16 residues. The germline gives CDR1 SGDLS, CDR2 YYNGEE. In DNA form, the CDR3 reads TGTGCCAGCAGCAAAGAGTGGGAGGGGGGCACAGATACGCAGTATTTT. It codes for CASSKEWEGGTDTQYF.

This clone was counted a few times. The genes are TRBV28 and TRBJ2-5; TRBD2 matches at 7 bases. This CDR3 is built from 14 residues. CDR1 MDHEN and CDR2 SYDVKM come from the germline V gene. The ends lost 2 bases at V and 6 bases at J; junction bases unmatched: 6. The CDR3 region has the DNA TGTGCCAGCAGTTTAGCGGGAGTAACAAAGACCCAGTACTTC. Translated, it gives CASSLAGVTKTQYF.

The V and J genes are TRBV10-1 and TRBJ2-3; a possible D gene is TRBD1 (6 bases). The germline V and J ends were trimmed by 5 bases and 5 bases, with 14 bases remaining between them. Germline V lookup: CDR1 WNHNN, CDR2 SYGVQD (reference sequence). The CDR3 sequence is 14 residues long. The CDR3 nucleotides are TGCGCCAGCAGTCGGGACCCCAGGGGAGATACGCAGTATTTT. Protein sequence: CASSRDPRGDTQYF.

CDR3 sequence reads: CASSLDLFSWGFNEQFF. As DNA, the CDR3 is TGTGCCAGCAGCTTGGATCTTTTTTCTTGGGGCTTTAATGAGCAGTTCTTC. The chain uses TRBV11-2 and TRBJ2-1; TRBD1 is a possible D gene (5 bases). The CDR3 extends over 17 amino acids. V shed 3 bases and J shed 7 bases, with 22 bases lying between them. Germline CDR1 reads SGHAT; CDR2 reads FQNNGV.

The genes are TRBV10-3 and TRBJ2-5, with TRBD1 matching 9 bases. Germline trimming cut 3 bases from V and 3 bases from J; bases unmatched to any gene: 8. The CDR3 has 16 amino acids. Germline CDR1 and CDR2: ENHRY and SYGVKD. CDR3 amino acids: CAISDDRDRVKETQYF. CDR3 DNA sequence: TGTGCCATCAGTGACGACCGGGACAGGGTAAAAGAGACCCAGTACTTC.

This chain links TRBV5-1 with TRBJ1-4; unclear D gene. Looked up from germline, CDR1 is SGHRS and CDR2 is YFSETQ. V dropped 2 bases and J dropped 7 bases, with 9 bases sitting between them. This CDR3 comprises 13 residues. CDR3 in DNA: TGCGCCAGCAGCTTTGCAGCAGGTGAAAAACTGTTTTTT. Its translation is CASSFAAGEKLFF.